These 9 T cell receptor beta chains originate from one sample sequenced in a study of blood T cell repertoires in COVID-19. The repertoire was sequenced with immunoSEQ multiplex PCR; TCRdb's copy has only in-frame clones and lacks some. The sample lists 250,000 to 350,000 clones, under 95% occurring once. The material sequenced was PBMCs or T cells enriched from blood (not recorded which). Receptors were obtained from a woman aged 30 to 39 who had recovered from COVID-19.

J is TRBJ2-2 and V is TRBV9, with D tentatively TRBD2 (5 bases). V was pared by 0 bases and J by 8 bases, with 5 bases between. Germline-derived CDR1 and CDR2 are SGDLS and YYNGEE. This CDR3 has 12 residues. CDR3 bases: TGTGCCAGCAGCGTAGGAGGGGGGGAGCTGTTTTTT. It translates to CASSVGGGELFF.

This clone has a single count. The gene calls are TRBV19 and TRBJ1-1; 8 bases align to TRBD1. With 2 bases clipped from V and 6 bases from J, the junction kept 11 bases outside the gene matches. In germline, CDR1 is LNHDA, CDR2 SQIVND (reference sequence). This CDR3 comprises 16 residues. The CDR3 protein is CASSIRGQAPNSEAFF. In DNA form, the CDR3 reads TGTGCCAGTAGTATACGGGGACAGGCCCCAAACTCTGAAGCTTTCTTT.

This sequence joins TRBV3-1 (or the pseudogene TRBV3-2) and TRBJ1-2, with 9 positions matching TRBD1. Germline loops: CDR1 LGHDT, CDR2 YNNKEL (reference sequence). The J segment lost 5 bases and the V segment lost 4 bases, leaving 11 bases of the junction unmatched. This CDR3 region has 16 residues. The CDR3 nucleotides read TGTGCCAGCAGCCGGACAGGGGCGTCCTCTCTATATGGCTACACCTTC. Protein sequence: CASSRTGASSLYGYTF.

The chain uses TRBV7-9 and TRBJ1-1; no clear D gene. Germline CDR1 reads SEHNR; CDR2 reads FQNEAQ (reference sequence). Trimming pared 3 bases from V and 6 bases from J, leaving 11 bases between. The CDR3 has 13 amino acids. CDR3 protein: CASSFSLSPEAFF. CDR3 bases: TGTGCCAGCAGCTTCTCTCTTTCTCCTGAAGCTTTCTTT.

The CDR3 DNA is TGTGCCAGCAGTTTAGAGGCAGGGGGCTCTTTCTATGGCTACACCTTC. Amino acid sequence: CASSLEAGGSFYGYTF. This chain joins TRBV28 and TRBJ1-2; 8 bases fit TRBD1. Germline V lookup: CDR1 MDHEN, CDR2 SYDVKM. The CDR3 totals 16 residues. The V and J ends lost 2 bases and 4 bases, in that order; junction bases with no gene match: 9.

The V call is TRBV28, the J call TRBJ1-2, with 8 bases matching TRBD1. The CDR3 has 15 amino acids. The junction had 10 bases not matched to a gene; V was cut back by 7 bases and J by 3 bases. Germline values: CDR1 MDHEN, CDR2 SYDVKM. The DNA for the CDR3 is TGTGCCAGCATCCAGGGGGCGACCGCCCACTATGGCTACACCTTC. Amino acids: CASIQGATAHYGYTF.

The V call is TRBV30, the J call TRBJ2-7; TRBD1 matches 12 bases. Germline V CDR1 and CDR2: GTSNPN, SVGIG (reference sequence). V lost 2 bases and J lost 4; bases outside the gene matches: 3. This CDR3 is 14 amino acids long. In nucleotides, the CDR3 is TGTGCCTGGAGTCCGGGACAGGGGGCTTACGAGCAGTACTTC. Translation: CAWSPGQGAYEQYF.

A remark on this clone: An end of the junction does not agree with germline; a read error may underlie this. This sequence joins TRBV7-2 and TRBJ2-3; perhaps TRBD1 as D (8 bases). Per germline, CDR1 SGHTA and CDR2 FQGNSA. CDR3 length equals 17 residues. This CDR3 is CASSLALQGGRLDTQYF. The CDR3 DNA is TGTGCCAGCAGCCTAGCCTTACAGGGGGGGAGACTAGATACGCAGTATTTT.

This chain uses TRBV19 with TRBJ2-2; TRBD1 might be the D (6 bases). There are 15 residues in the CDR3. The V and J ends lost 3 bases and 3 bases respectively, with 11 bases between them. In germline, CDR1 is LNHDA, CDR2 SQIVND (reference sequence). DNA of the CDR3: TGTGCCAGTAGTATTTTGGGGGCTGACACCGGGGAGCTGTTTTTT. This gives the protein CASSILGADTGELFF.